This is a list of T cell receptor beta chains from one sample in a study of beta chain features in type 1 diabetes. Only in-frame clones appear in the TCRdb table, and some are missing; sequencing was by immunoSEQ multiplex PCR. This sample yields under 900,000 clones, of which 17% are seen a single time; 0.02% to 0.025% belongs to the top ten. Sequenced input: naive CD4+ T cells from blood. These receptors came from a young woman in good health. Each CDR3 is given with its conserved first and last residue. Each record gives: CDR3 DNA, CDR3 protein, clone size, J gene, V gene, D gene. The D gene is left open where the match is weak. Some rows mark clone size as missing; the rest say once, few, many or name a class of expanded clone.

TGTGCCAGCAGCTTAGGGCTCGCTAGGGGCCAAGAGACCCAGTACTTC | CASSLGLARGQETQYF | few | TRBJ2-5 | TRBV7-2 | .
TGTGCCAGCAGCTCGCTTAATCAGCCCCAGCATTTT | CASSSLNQPQHF | . | TRBJ1-5 | TRBV7-6 | .
TGTGCCAGCAGCTATGCACCGGCCATCGGGACCCAGTACTTC | CASSYAPAIGTQYF | . | TRBJ2-5 | TRBV7-9 | .
TGTGCCAGCAGCTTGGGTCTAGCGGGAGGCGATACGCAGTATTTT | CASSLGLAGGDTQYF | few | TRBJ2-3 | TRBV5-4 | TRBD2
TGCGCCAGCAGCTTAGCGAGCACAAATCAGCCCCAGCATTTT | CASSLASTNQPQHF | . | TRBJ1-5 | TRBV5-1 | .
TGTGCCAGCTCAGGGAGAGCGGGGAACACCGGGGAGCTGTTTTTT | CASSGRAGNTGELFF | . | TRBJ2-2 | TRBV18 | .
TGTGCCAGCAGTTACGAAAAAACTAGCACAGATACGCAGTATTTT | CASSYEKTSTDTQYF | . | TRBJ2-3 | TRBV6-5 | .
TGCGCCAGCAGCCAAGATCTGGATATTGGCAGGGGTCAGCCCCAGCATTTT | CASSQDLDIGRGQPQHF | few | TRBJ1-5 | TRBV4-3 | .
TGTGCCAGCGGGTGGGGCGATGGGAACAATGAGCAGTTCTTC | CASGWGDGNNEQFF | . | TRBJ2-1 | TRBV7-3 | .
TGTGCCAGCAGCTTTCTGGCGGGAGGTAGCACAGATACGCAGTATTTT | CASSFLAGGSTDTQYF | . | TRBJ2-3 | TRBV7-2 | TRBD2
TGTGCCAGCAGCTTGATGACTAGCGGGAGTGATGAGCAGTTCTTC | CASSLMTSGSDEQFF | . | TRBJ2-1 | TRBV5-4 | TRBD2
TGTGCCAGCAGTGATAGAGTCCTGAGGGGCCGGCGCGCTGACGAGCAGTACTTC | CASSDRVLRGRRADEQYF | few | TRBJ2-7 | TRBV6-1 | .
TGTGCCAGCAGTCATATGGGGGGCAATCAGCCCCAGCATTTT | CASSHMGGNQPQHF | few | TRBJ1-5 | TRBV28 | .
TGTGCCAGCAGCCCGGACAGGCTGGGAAACACCATATATTTT | CASSPDRLGNTIYF | few | TRBJ1-3 | TRBV7-9 | TRBD1
TGTGCCAGCTCACCGGACAGGGTGAATGAAGCTTTCTTT | CASSPDRVNEAFF | few | TRBJ1-1 | TRBV18 | TRBD1
TGCGCCAGCAGCTTAACTAGCGGGATTAGCTCTGGGGCCAACGTCCTGACTTTC | CASSLTSGISSGANVLTF | . | TRBJ2-6 | TRBV5-1 | TRBD2
TGTGCCAGCAGCCATTTGGATACGCAGTATTTT | CASSHLDTQYF | few | TRBJ2-3 | TRBV4-2 | .
TGTGCCAGCAGTGATCCGACTAGCCGCGGGGAGCTGTTTTTT | CASSDPTSRGELFF | . | TRBJ2-2 | TRBV2 | TRBD2
TGTGCCAGCAGTTTGCCGGGACAGGGATCAGTGGAGTTCTTC | CASSLPGQGSVEFF | few | TRBJ2-1 | TRBV28 | TRBD1
TGTGCCAGCAGCCGACTGGGACAGGGGAACTACGAGCAGTACTTC | CASSRLGQGNYEQYF | few | TRBJ2-7 | TRBV14 | TRBD1
TGTGCCAGCAGCACCGGACAGGGGGCCTACGAGCAGTACTTC | CASSTGQGAYEQYF | few | TRBJ2-7 | TRBV7-2 | TRBD1
TGTGCCAGCAGCTTATCTCCATATCACGAGCAGTACTTC | CASSLSPYHEQYF | few | TRBJ2-7 | TRBV7-2 | .